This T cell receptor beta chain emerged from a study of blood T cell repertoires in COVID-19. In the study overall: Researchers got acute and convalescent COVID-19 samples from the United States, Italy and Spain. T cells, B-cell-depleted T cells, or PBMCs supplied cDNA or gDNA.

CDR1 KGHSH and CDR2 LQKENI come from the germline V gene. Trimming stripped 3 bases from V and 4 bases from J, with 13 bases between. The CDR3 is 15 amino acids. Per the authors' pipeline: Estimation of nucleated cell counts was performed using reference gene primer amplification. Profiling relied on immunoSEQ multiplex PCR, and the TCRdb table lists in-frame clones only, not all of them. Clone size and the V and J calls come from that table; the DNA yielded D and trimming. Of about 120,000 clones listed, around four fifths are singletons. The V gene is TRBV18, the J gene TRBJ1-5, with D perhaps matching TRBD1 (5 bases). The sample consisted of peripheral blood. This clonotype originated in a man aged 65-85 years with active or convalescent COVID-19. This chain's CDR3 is CASSPGQVRNQPQHF. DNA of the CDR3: TGTGCCAGCTCACCGGGGCAGGTGCGGAATCAGCCCCAGCATTTT.